The 18 T cell receptor beta chains reported below all come from one sample, sequenced in a study of T cell changes during pregnancy in multiple sclerosis. Libraries were prepared by immunoSEQ multiplex PCR; TCRdb keeps only in-frame clonotypes and omits some of them. The data contain about 120,000 clones, roughly 90% of them singletons. Sequenced here: peripheral blood, sampled in the third trimester of pregnancy. These receptor sequences come from a female donor with multiple sclerosis, enrolled in a pregnancy study.

Concerning this clone: The same CDR3 is also encoded by other DNA sequences in this sample. The chain is built from TRBV28 and TRBJ1-4; tentatively, D is TRBD1 (5 bases). This CDR3 has 15 residues. Germline CDR1 and CDR2: MDHEN and SYDVKM. V lost 2 bases and J lost 0, with 7 bases in between. The chain's CDR3 is CASSLPGATNEKLFF. The CDR3 DNA sequence: TGTGCCAGCAGTTTACCGGGGGCAACTAATGAAAAACTGTTTTTT. Using reference TRBV28 and TRBJ1-4 for the parts outside the CDR3, the full variable domain is DVKVTQSSRYLVKRTGEKVFLECVQDMDHENMFWYRQDPGLGLRLIYFSYDVKMKEKGDIPEGYSVSREKKERFSLILESASTNQTSMYLCASSLPGATNEKLFFGSGTQLSVL.

The chain employs TRBV5-1 and TRBJ2-2; 10 bases are a match to TRBD2. The V gene's germline CDR1 is SGHRS and CDR2 YFSETQ. The junction had 6 bases not matched to a gene; V was cut back by 2 bases and J by 8 bases. CDR3 length: 15 amino acids. CDR3 in amino acids: CASSFGAGGRGELFF. The CDR3 nucleotides are TGCGCCAGCAGCTTCGGAGCGGGGGGGCGAGGGGAGCTGTTTTTT.

This rearrangement joins TRBV15 to TRBJ2-3; 8 bases map to TRBD1. Germline CDR1 reads LNHNV; CDR2 reads YYDKDF (reference sequence). V was pared by 4 bases and J by 6 bases, with 9 bases of the junction left unmatched. This CDR3 spans 15 amino acids. CDR3: CATSIGGQGSDTQYF. For the CDR3, the DNA is TGTGCCACCAGCATAGGAGGACAGGGATCGGATACGCAGTATTTT.

CDR3 residues: CSVLDSYEQYF. The CDR3 DNA reads as TGCAGCGTCCTGGACAGCTACGAGCAGTACTTC. The chain couples TRBV29-1 to TRBJ2-7; D is possibly TRBD1 (6 bases). Germline loops: CDR1 SQVTM, CDR2 ANQGSEA. The CDR3 loop spans 11 amino acids. V was cut by 6 bases and J by 3 bases, with 9 bases left in between.

The chain has TRBV11-2 and TRBJ2-7, with D hard to call. The V end lost 1 base, the J end lost 9 bases, and 13 bases lay between the germline ends. Germline V gives CDR1 SGHAT, CDR2 FQNNGV. The CDR3 runs to 13 residues. Here the CDR3 reads CASSLGLADGQYF. The CDR3 DNA reads as TGTGCCAGCAGCTTAGGTCTCGCGGATGGGCAGTACTTC.

The chain is built from TRBV28 and TRBJ1-4; D uncertain. The germline gives CDR1 MDHEN, CDR2 SYDVKM. The CDR3 is made up of 12 amino acids. V lost 8 bases and J lost 5, with 9 bases in between. For the CDR3, the DNA is TGTGCCAGCGGTTGGAGGAATGAAAAACTGTTTTTT. Translated: CASGWRNEKLFF.

For this clone: Other DNA variants within this sample encode the same CDR3. The chain is built from TRBV7-2 and TRBJ1-2, with D perhaps matching TRBD1 (5 bases). Germline CDR1 and CDR2: SGHTA and FQGNSA. The CDR3 is made up of 13 amino acids. The germline V and J ends were trimmed by 3 bases and 2 bases, with 7 bases remaining between them. CDR3 in amino acids: CASSLGGNYGYTF. The CDR3 DNA sequence: TGTGCCAGCAGCTTGGGGGGGAACTATGGCTACACCTTC.

The rearrangement uses TRBV19 and TRBJ2-7; 7 bases fit TRBD1. J was trimmed by 4 bases and V by 1 base; bases with no gene match: 4. Germline loops: CDR1 LNHDA, CDR2 SQIVND (reference sequence). CDR3 length equals 14 residues. The CDR3, as DNA: TGTGCCAGTAGTATAGGGACAGGAAGGTACGAGCAGTACTTC. Translated, it gives CASSIGTGRYEQYF. The complete variable domain, with remaining parts taken from reference TRBV19 and TRBJ2-7, reads DGGITQSPKYLFRKEGQNVTLSCEQNLNHDAMYWYRQDPGQGLRLIYYSQIVNDFQKGDIAEGYSVSREKKESFPLTVTSAQKNPTAFYLCASSIGTGRYEQYFGPGTRLTVT.

This sequence joins TRBV28 and TRBJ2-3; TRBD1 might be the D (7 bases). In germline, CDR1 is MDHEN, CDR2 SYDVKM. This CDR3 has 16 amino acids. Trimming removed 7 bases from V and 2 bases from J, with 19 bases in between. The CDR3 here is CASNPQDRRATDTQYF. DNA of the CDR3: TGTGCCAGCAACCCTCAGGACAGGAGGGCCACAGATACGCAGTATTTT.

This sequence joins TRBV30 and TRBJ1-1, with a tentative D call TRBD1 (5 bases). CDR1 is GTSNPN, CDR2 SVGIG, per germline (reference sequence). Trimming removed 4 bases at V and 8 bases at J, with 8 bases between. The CDR3 consists of 10 residues. The CDR3 DNA reads as TGTGCCTGGACCCGGACAGAAGCTTTCTTT. This sequence encodes CAWTRTEAFF.

The V call is TRBV5-1, the J call TRBJ1-1; the match to TRBD1 covers 9 bases. The CDR3 contains 15 residues. In germline, CDR1 is SGHRS, CDR2 YFSETQ. V was clipped by 3 bases and J by 1 base; unmatched bases: 4. The CDR3 DNA reads TGCGCCAGCAGCTCCGGGACAGGGAGGAACACTGAAGCTTTCTTT. Protein sequence: CASSSGTGRNTEAFF.

The count of this clone is one. The chain uses TRBV18 and TRBJ1-3; TRBD1 might be the D (5 bases). Germline V gives CDR1 KGHSH, CDR2 LQKENI. V lost 10 bases and J 0 bases, leaving 16 bases between the germline ends. The CDR3 contains 15 residues. The CDR3 here is CATSGQIHSGNTIYF. The DNA for the CDR3 is TGTGCCACCTCGGGGCAAATTCACTCTGGAAACACCATATATTTT.

The rearrangement uses TRBV4-1 and TRBJ2-5; 7 bases agree with TRBD2. TRBJ2-7 explains the end of the DNA better; the J call may be wrong. CDR1 and CDR2 (germline): MGHRA, YSYEKL. This CDR3 has 17 residues. CDR3 in amino acids: CASSQEPPGRIPYEQYF. The CDR3 nucleotides are TGCGCCAGCAGCCAAGAACCCCCCGGGAGGATCCCCTACGAGCAGTACTTC.

The CDR3, as DNA: TGTGCCAGCAGCTCCCGGGGGGGGCCCCACACCGGGGAGCTGTTTTTT. Translating gives CASSSRGGPHTGELFF. J is TRBJ2-2 and V is TRBV7-3, with 8 positions matching TRBD2. From germline, CDR1 is SGHTA and CDR2 FQGTGA. Trimming at V came to 4 bases and at J to 3 bases, leaving 7 bases not matched to a gene. This CDR3 contains 16 residues.

The chain joins TRBV2 to TRBJ1-2; 7 bases are shared with TRBD1. The germline CDR1 and CDR2 sequences are SNHLY and FYNNEI. The CDR3 contains 17 residues. The ends lost 6 bases at V and 0 bases at J; junction bases unmatched: 13. The CDR3, as DNA: TGTGCCAGCAGCCCCCAGGGGGGACTTTTAGCTAACTATGGCTACACCTTC. Translation: CASSPQGGLLANYGYTF.

The chain recombines TRBV5-4 with TRBJ2-1; 8 nucleotides match TRBD2. The CDR3 sequence is 17 residues long. Looked up from germline, CDR1 is SGHNT and CDR2 is YYREEE (reference sequence). J was trimmed by 4 bases and V by 2 bases; bases with no gene match: 11. The CDR3 coding sequence is TGTGCCAGCAGCTTCGCGGGCGCGGGGGGTCCGTACAATGAGCAGTTCTTC. Translated, it gives CASSFAGAGGPYNEQFF.

This rearrangement joins TRBV7-6 to TRBJ2-2, with D unclear. This CDR3 contains 15 residues. Germline CDR1 SGHVS, CDR2 FNYEAQ. The germline V and J ends were trimmed by 4 bases and 5 bases, with 14 bases remaining between them. As DNA, the CDR3 is TGTGCCAGCAGCTCGATAGAGAGTCCAACCGGGGAGCTGTTTTTT. This gives the protein CASSSIESPTGELFF.

This rearrangement joins TRBV7-2 to TRBJ2-1; 10 positions match TRBD2. The junction had 4 bases not matched to a gene; V was cut back by 2 bases and J by 6 bases. CDR3 size: 15 residues. The germline gives CDR1 SGHTA, CDR2 FQGNSA. Written as DNA, the CDR3 is TGTGCCAGCAGCTTAACTAGCGGGGTGGGCAATGAGCAGTTCTTC. Its translation: CASSLTSGVGNEQFF.